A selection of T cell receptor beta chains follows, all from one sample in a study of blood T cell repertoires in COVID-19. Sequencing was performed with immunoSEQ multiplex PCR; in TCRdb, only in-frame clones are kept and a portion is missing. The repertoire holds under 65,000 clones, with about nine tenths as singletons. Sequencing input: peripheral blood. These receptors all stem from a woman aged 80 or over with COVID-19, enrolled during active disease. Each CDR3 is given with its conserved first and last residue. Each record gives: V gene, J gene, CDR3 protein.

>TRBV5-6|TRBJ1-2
CASSPGTGVYGYTF
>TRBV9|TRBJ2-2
CASSVAVRNTGELFF
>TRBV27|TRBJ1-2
CASSGLTAENYGYTF
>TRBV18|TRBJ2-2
CASSRRWDRVSGELFF
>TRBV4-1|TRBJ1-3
CASSHLRQGTGNTIYF
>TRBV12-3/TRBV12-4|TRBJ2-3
CASSRGTQYF
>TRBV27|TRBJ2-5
CASSLSGGAETQYF
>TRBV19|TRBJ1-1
CASSLRTGIGNTEAFF
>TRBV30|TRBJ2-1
CAWIPPSLVLNEQFF
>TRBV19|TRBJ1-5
CASSPRDRGANQPQHF
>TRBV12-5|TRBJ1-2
CASGLTPGQGAGYTF
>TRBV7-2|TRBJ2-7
CASSLMPGFLYEQYF
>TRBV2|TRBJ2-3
CASFILLATSDTQYF
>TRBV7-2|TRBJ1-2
CASSLASLNRWYGYTF
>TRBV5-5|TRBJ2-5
CASSPGGGSEETQYF
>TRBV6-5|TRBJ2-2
CASSYGGANAGELFF
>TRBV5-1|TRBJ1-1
CASSLMDRGFLAFF
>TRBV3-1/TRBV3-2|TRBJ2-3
CASSQAGGGSTQYF